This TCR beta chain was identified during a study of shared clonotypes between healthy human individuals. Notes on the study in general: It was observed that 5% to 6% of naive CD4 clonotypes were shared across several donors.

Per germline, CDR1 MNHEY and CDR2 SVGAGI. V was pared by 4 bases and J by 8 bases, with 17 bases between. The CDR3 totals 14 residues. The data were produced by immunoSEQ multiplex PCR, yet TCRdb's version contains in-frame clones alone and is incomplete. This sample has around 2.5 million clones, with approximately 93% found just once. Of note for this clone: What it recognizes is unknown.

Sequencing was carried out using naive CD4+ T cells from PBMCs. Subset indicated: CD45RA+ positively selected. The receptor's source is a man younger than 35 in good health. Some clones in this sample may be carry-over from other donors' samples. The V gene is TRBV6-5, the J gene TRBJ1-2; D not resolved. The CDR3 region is CASSSQGRPRGYTF. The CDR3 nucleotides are TGTGCCAGCAGTTCCCAAGGACGGCCTCGGGGCTACACCTTC.